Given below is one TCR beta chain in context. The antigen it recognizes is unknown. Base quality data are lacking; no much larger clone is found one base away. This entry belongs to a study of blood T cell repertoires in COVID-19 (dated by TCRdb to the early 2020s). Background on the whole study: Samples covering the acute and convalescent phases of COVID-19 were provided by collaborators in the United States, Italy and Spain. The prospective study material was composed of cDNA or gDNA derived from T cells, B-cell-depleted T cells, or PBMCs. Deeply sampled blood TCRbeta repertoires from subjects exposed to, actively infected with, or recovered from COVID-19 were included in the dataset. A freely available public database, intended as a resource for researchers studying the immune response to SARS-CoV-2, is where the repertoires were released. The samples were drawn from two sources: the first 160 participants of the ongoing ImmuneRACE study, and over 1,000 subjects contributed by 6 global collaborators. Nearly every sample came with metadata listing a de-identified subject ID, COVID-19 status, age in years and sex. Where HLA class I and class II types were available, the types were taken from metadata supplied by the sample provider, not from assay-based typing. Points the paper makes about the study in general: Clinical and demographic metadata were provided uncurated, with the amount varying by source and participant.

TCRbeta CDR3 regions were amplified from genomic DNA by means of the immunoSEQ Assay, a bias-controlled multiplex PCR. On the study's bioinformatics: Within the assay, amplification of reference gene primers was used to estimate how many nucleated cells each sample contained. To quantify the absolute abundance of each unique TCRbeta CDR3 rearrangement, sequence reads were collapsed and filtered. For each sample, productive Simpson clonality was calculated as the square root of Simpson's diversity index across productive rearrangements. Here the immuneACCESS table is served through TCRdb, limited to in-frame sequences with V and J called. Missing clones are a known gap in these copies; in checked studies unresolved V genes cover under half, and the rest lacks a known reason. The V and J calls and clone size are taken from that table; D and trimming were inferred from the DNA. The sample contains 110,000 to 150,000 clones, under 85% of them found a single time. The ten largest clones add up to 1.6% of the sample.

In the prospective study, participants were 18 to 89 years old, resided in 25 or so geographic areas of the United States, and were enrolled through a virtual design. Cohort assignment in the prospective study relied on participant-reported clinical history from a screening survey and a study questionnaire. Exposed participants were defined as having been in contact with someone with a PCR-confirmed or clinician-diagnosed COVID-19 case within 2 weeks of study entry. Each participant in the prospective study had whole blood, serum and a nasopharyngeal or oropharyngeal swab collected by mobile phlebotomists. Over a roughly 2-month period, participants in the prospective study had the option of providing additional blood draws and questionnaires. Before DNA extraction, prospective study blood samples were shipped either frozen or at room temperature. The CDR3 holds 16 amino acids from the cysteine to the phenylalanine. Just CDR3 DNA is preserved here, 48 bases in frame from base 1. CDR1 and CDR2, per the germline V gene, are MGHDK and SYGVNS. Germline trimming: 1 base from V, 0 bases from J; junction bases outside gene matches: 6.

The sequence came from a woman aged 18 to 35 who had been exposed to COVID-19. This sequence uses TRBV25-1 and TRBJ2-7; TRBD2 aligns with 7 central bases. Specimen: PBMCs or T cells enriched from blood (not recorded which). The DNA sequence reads TGTGCCAGCAGTGAATGGTCTAGCGGACGCTCCTACGAGCAGTACTTC. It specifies CASSEWSSGRSYEQYF.